This T cell receptor beta chain was identified in a study of blood T cell repertoires in COVID-19. As for the study in general: T cells, B-cell-depleted T cells, or PBMCs provided the cDNA or gDNA that served as material.

The CDR3 spans 18 residues. V lost 0 bases and J lost 10, with 23 bases in between. Looked up from germline, CDR1 is KGHDR and CDR2 is SFDVKD. TCRdb's copy holds only in-frame clones and misses some; the assay was immunoSEQ multiplex PCR. Of some 180,000 clones in the sample, around 88% are singletons; the top ten hold approximately 19%. The sequencing sample was made of peripheral blood. This TCR was recovered from a woman between 65 and 79 years old who had recovered from COVID-19. This chain links TRBV24-1 with TRBJ2-2; the D gene is possibly TRBD2 (6 bases). The CDR3 coding sequence is TGTGCCACCAGTGATTTGAGGGGACCGGGACTCAAGACCCCGGAGCTGTTTTTT. It encodes CATSDLRGPGLKTPELFF.